These 20 T cell receptor beta chains share one sample of origin, sequenced in a study of shared clonotypes between healthy human individuals. Produced via immunoSEQ multiplex PCR; TCRdb's table is partial and in-frame only. This repertoire shows hundreds of thousands of clones, approximately 75% found once; its top ten account for about 2%. The sample comprised memory CD4+ T cells sorted from blood. Subset defined: CD45RA-negative fraction. The receptors originated from a woman in her 30s in good health.

In its sample, this clone was seen many times. J is TRBJ1-3 and V is TRBV2; D gene unclear. Trimming took off 7 bases at V and 4 bases at J, with 11 bases between the two ends. This CDR3 has 13 residues. Germline CDR1 and CDR2: SNHLY and FYNNEI. This CDR3 is CASTPEVGNTIYF. The CDR3 coding sequence is TGTGCCAGCACCCCCGAAGTCGGAAACACCATATATTTT.

J is TRBJ1-2 and V is TRBV2; D is ambiguous. The CDR3 has 15 residues. V was trimmed by 2 bases and J by 4 bases, leaving 14 bases between them. Germline V gives CDR1 SNHLY, CDR2 FYNNEI. This CDR3 reads CASSEMGGVPYGYTF. The CDR3 DNA is TGTGCCAGCAGTGAAATGGGCGGGGTCCCCTATGGCTACACCTTC. Full variable domain (remainder filled in from reference TRBV2 and TRBJ1-2): EPEVTQTPSHQVTQMGQEVILRCVPISNHLYFYWYRQILGQKVEFLVSFYNNEISEKSEIFDDQFSVERPDGSNFTLKIRSTKLEDSAMYFCASSEMGGVPYGYTFGSGTRLTVV.

The CDR3 sequence is CASSLALPGHGSDEQYF. The DNA of the CDR3 is TGTGCCAGCAGCTTAGCTCTCCCGGGACATGGAAGTGATGAGCAGTACTTC. The rearrangement uses TRBV11-3 and TRBJ2-7; weak D call: TRBD1 (6 bases). The CDR3 length is 17 residues. Germline CDR1 is SGHNT and CDR2 is YENEEA. The V end lost 1 base, the J end lost 7 bases, and 23 bases lay between the germline ends.

This clone was found once. The chain combines TRBV19 with TRBJ2-4; D gene uncertain. The germline V gene has CDR1 LNHDA and CDR2 SQIVND (reference sequence). Trimming removed 3 bases at V and 0 bases at J, with 6 bases between. This CDR3 contains 14 residues. CDR3 region: CASSMASAKNIQYF. The DNA of the CDR3 is TGTGCCAGTAGTATGGCCTCAGCCAAAAACATTCAGTACTTC.

V usage is TRBV10-1 and J usage is TRBJ2-5; weak D call: TRBD2 (6 bases). The CDR3 extends over 14 amino acids. The germline CDR1 and CDR2 sequences are WNHNN and SYGVQD (reference sequence). The V end was cut by 3 bases, the J end by 4 bases, with 12 bases between. Here the CDR3 DNA reads TGCGCCAGCAGTGACGGTCTAGCGATAGAGACCCAGTACTTC. Translation gives CASSDGLAIETQYF.

The rearrangement joins TRBV2 to TRBJ2-5; D is unclear. With the DNA end fitting TRBJ2-7 better, the J assignment may be wrong. CDR3 length: 14 amino acids. The germline V gene encodes CDR1 SNHLY and CDR2 FYNNEI. The CDR3 region is CASSERVTAYEQYF. The CDR3 nucleotides are TGTGCCAGCAGTGAAAGAGTCACAGCCTACGAGCAGTACTTC.

The chain links TRBV28 to TRBJ2-7; TRBD2 agrees at 9 bases. This CDR3 has 15 amino acids. The V and J ends lost 0 bases and 5 bases, in that order; junction bases with no gene match: 5. Germline V CDR1 and CDR2: MDHEN, SYDVKM. CDR3 sequence: CASSLWASGNNEQYF. CDR3 sequence (DNA): TGTGCCAGCAGTTTATGGGCTAGCGGGAATAACGAGCAGTACTTC.

Notes on this clone: Different DNA sequences within this sample yield the same CDR3. The chain links TRBV2 to TRBJ1-2; D remains unclear. There are 12 residues in the CDR3. The V and J ends lost 4 bases and 0 bases respectively, with 3 bases between them. Germline-derived CDR1 and CDR2 are SNHLY and FYNNEI. CDR3 sequence reads: CASSGANYGYTF. CDR3 sequence (DNA): TGTGCCAGCAGTGGGGCTAACTATGGCTACACCTTC.

The rearrangement links TRBV27 to TRBJ2-2, with D possibly being TRBD1 (5 bases). This CDR3 contains 16 residues. Per the germline V gene, CDR1 is MNHEY and CDR2 is SMNVEV (reference sequence). V lost 6 bases to trimming and J lost 0 bases, with 14 bases between them. The CDR3 spells CASSVTGYANTGELFF. CDR3 nucleotide sequence: TGTGCCAGCAGCGTCACAGGATACGCGAACACCGGGGAGCTGTTTTTT.

The chain uses TRBV18 and TRBJ1-1; no clear D. V shed 6 bases and J shed 3 bases, with 11 bases lying between them. CDR1 is KGHSH, CDR2 LQKENI, per germline. The CDR3 totals 13 residues. The CDR3 DNA reads TGTGCCAGCTCTCCCTCGTTTCACACTGAAGCTTTCTTT. It is translated as CASSPSFHTEAFF.

The chain combines TRBV13 with TRBJ1-5, with a possible D match to TRBD1 (5 bases). Trimming removed 4 bases from V and 5 bases from J, with 18 bases in between. CDR1 PRHDT and CDR2 FYEKMQ come from the germline V gene (reference sequence). CDR3 length equals 16 residues. The CDR3 loop is CASSCGRGARDQPQHF. The CDR3 bases are TGTGCCAGCAGCTGCGGTCGTGGGGCGCGTGATCAGCCCCAGCATTTT.

The chain employs TRBV10-1 and TRBJ2-3, with D uncertain. Trimming stripped 3 bases from V and 0 bases from J, with 10 bases between. This CDR3 contains 15 residues. The germline gives CDR1 WNHNN, CDR2 SYGVQD (reference sequence). The DNA of the CDR3 is TGCGCCAGCAGTGAAGAGGCCTACAGCACAGATACGCAGTATTTT. This codes for CASSEEAYSTDTQYF.

The chain uses TRBV7-9 and TRBJ1-4; 9 positions match TRBD1. Germline V gene data show CDR1 as SEHNR and CDR2 as FQNEAQ (reference sequence). The V and J ends lost 6 bases and 5 bases, in that order; junction bases with no gene match: 4. CDR3 size: 14 residues. The CDR3 region is CASRPDRGNEKLFF. The CDR3 DNA follows: TGTGCCAGCAGGCCGGACAGGGGAAATGAAAAACTGTTTTTT.

For the CDR3, the DNA is TGCGCCAGCAGCTCCCCCCGGGGAAGGACTGAAGCTTTCTTT. It specifies CASSSPRGRTEAFF. V gene TRBV5-1 combines with J gene TRBJ1-1, with D unresolved. The CDR3 has 14 residues. V was shortened by 3 bases and J by 5 bases, with 14 bases between the two germline ends. Germline V gene data show CDR1 as SGHRS and CDR2 as YFSETQ.

This chain joins TRBV19 and TRBJ2-7; no firm D call. Trimming left V 4 bases short and J 0 bases short, with 10 bases between. Germline V CDR1 and CDR2: LNHDA, SQIVND (reference sequence). CDR3 length: 14 residues. CDR3 residues: CASSRRTPSYEQYF. In DNA form, the CDR3 reads TGTGCCAGTAGTAGACGGACCCCCTCCTACGAGCAGTACTTC.

The rearrangement joins TRBV19 to TRBJ2-3; D ambiguous. Trimming stripped 7 bases from V and 5 bases from J, with 7 bases between. The CDR3 sequence is 11 residues long. CDR1 and CDR2 from the germline V gene are LNHDA and SQIVND (reference sequence). CDR3 sequence (DNA): TGTGCCAGTAAAAGCGAAGATACGCAGTATTTT. It is translated as CASKSEDTQYF.

CDR3 DNA: TGTGCCAGTAACAGGGACCGTGGCTACACCTTC. Translating gives CASNRDRGYTF. V gene TRBV2 combines with J gene TRBJ1-2; D is possibly TRBD1 (6 bases). The CDR3 length is 11 residues. Germline V lookup: CDR1 SNHLY, CDR2 FYNNEI. Trimming removed 9 bases at V and 7 bases at J, with 12 bases between.

The chain employs TRBV25-1 and TRBJ2-1; D gene unclear. The length of the CDR3 is 15 residues. The ends were cut back, 4 bases at V and 0 bases at J, with 10 bases in the middle. Germline V gene lookup returns CDR1 MGHDK and CDR2 SYGVNS. The CDR3 reads CASSGQESSYNEQFF. In DNA, the CDR3 is TGTGCCAGCAGTGGCCAGGAGAGCTCCTACAATGAGCAGTTCTTC.

The genes are TRBV19 and TRBJ2-7, with TRBD1 matching 8 bases. The CDR3 spans 18 residues. The germline V gene has CDR1 LNHDA and CDR2 SQIVND (reference sequence). The ends lost 5 bases at V and 4 bases at J; junction bases unmatched: 19. CDR3 sequence reads: CASSHQSHRPGGVYEQYF. The CDR3 DNA follows: TGTGCCAGTAGTCACCAATCCCACCGCCCAGGGGGCGTTTACGAGCAGTACTTC.

A remark on this clone: One junction end does not reproduce the germline sequence, and a read error may be involved. This chain uses TRBV10-1 with TRBJ1-4; D is unclear. Germline V gene lookup returns CDR1 WNHNN and CDR2 SYGVQD (reference sequence). The CDR3 is 14 amino acids. The CDR3 here is CATSPDGNLGKLFF. The CDR3, as DNA: TGCGCCACCAGTCCGGACGGAAACCTCGGGAAGCTGTTTTTT.